These 7 T cell receptor beta chains were sequenced from one sample in a study of spatial heterogeneity in lung cancer. Study-wide findings and caveats: Higher tumor mutation counts went along with higher counts of expanded intratumoral alpha and beta TCRs.

The sample's time point: sample taken at primary tumor resection. These receptors lack a known antigen. One entry per CDR3 protein results from TCRdb running MiXCR on the 5' RACE reads. The sample includes about 100,000 distinct CDR3 sequences, around 4.8% seen only once; the top ten take 20% to 25%. The specimen was lung tumor tissue, collected at surgery. These TCRs come from a male donor with early-stage non-small cell lung cancer.

This chain uses TRBV5-6 with TRBJ1-3; no firm D call. This CDR3 is 15 amino acids long. Trimming shortened V by 7 bases and J by 2 bases, and 16 bases separated the two germline ends. CDR1 and CDR2 (germline): SGHDT, YYEEEE. The CDR3 sequence: CASCRLVGTGNTIYF. The DNA for the CDR3 is TGTGCCAGCTGCAGGCTCGTCGGGACTGGAAACACCATATATTTT.

This clonotype was picked up many times. The J gene is TRBJ2-2, the V gene TRBV27; D is perhaps TRBD1 or TRBD2 (5 bases each). The CDR3 consists of 15 residues. Germline CDR1 is MNHEY and CDR2 is SMNVEV (reference sequence). V was cut by 3 bases and J by 9 bases, with 17 bases left in between. The CDR3: CASSFHGDAVWELFF. CDR3 sequence (DNA): TGTGCCAGCAGTTTCCACGGGGACGCGGTTTGGGAGCTGTTTTTT.

This clonotype was seen ten or more times. CDR3 bases: TGTGCCAGCAGTTCCCAGGCGGATCAGCCCCAGCATTTT. Amino acids: CASSSQADQPQHF. The J gene is TRBJ1-5, the V gene TRBV27; no definite D call. The CDR3 extends over 13 amino acids. CDR1 is MNHEY, CDR2 SMNVEV, per germline (reference sequence). The V gene lost 4 bases and the J gene lost 5 bases, with 9 bases spanning the gap.

DNA for the CDR3: TGTGCCAGCAGGCCCCTTGGGGGAGAAGTCGACAATGAGCAGTTCTTC. This translates into CASRPLGGEVDNEQFF. This chain links TRBV6-6 with TRBJ2-1; D may be TRBD1 or TRBD2 (5 bases each). The CDR3 runs 16 residues. With 6 bases removed from V and 5 bases from J, the gap between germline ends came to 20 bases. CDR1 is MNHNY and CDR2 is SVGAGI in the germline V gene (reference sequence).

The V call is TRBV2, the J call TRBJ2-1; D gene uncertain. The germline gives CDR1 SNHLY, CDR2 FYNNEI. CDR3 size: 16 residues. Between the trimmed V and J ends, which lost 2 bases and 0 bases, there was a span of 11 bases. In nucleotides, the CDR3 is TGTGCCAGCAGTGAAATCATGTGGGGCTCCTACAATGAGCAGTTCTTC. This codes for CASSEIMWGSYNEQFF.

In this sample, this clonotype turned up many times. The chain couples TRBV5-1 to TRBJ2-1; 9 nucleotides agree with TRBD2. J was trimmed by 8 bases and V by 2 bases; bases with no gene match: 17. Germline-derived CDR1 and CDR2 are SGHRS and YFSETQ. This CDR3 spans 18 amino acids. The CDR3 nucleotides are TGCGCCAGCAGCTTATCCGTCCCGGGACTAGCCGGAGGCGATGAGCAGTTCTTC. Translation gives CASSLSVPGLAGGDEQFF. Filled out from reference TRBV5-1 and TRBJ2-1, the complete variable domain reads KAGVTQTPRYLIKTRGQQVTLSCSPISGHRSVSWYQQTPGQGLQFLFEYFSETQRNKGNFPGRFSGRQFSNSRSEMNVSTLELGDSALYLCASSLSVPGLAGGDEQFFGPGTRLTVL.

This clonotype was recorded many times. The CDR3 reads CASSHPPGETQYF. The CDR3 DNA is TGCGCCAGCAGTCATCCTCCCGGGGAGACCCAGTACTTC. The chain uses TRBV10-1 and TRBJ2-5; no firm D call. This CDR3 is built from 13 residues. Germline values: CDR1 WNHNN, CDR2 SYGVQD (reference sequence). The V gene lost 5 bases and the J gene lost 5 bases, with 12 bases spanning the gap.